Below are 9 T cell receptor beta chains sequenced from a single sample in a study of blood T cells in healthy people across ages. Primers used in a second PCR of roughly 6 to 12 cycles were a sample-barcoded 5' primer and a J-beta primer mix. TCRdb recomputed calls from the 5' RACE reads with MiXCR, one row per CDR3 protein. The table has about 1.7 million distinct CDR3 sequences, roughly 27% seen once. Sequencing was carried out using blood. The source of these receptors is a woman aged 25 to 39 in good health.

The chain's CDR3 is CASSQDGQPDSYNEQFF. CDR3 nucleotide sequence: TGCGCCAGCAGCCAAGACGGACAGCCCGACTCCTACAATGAGCAGTTCTTC. The gene calls are TRBV4-1 and TRBJ2-1; D may be TRBD1 (6 bases). The V end lost 0 bases, the J end lost 0 bases, and 12 bases lay between the germline ends. The germline gives CDR1 MGHRA, CDR2 YSYEKL. CDR3 length: 17 amino acids.

The gene calls are TRBV7-9 and TRBJ2-4; D not certain. The DNA matches TRBJ2-7 better at its end, which makes the J call doubtful. CDR1 is SEHNR and CDR2 is FQNEAQ in the germline V gene (reference sequence). The CDR3 spans 15 residues. DNA of the CDR3: TGTGCCAGCAGCCTCGGAACCCTTGACGCCTACGAGCAGTACTTC. Encoded protein: CASSLGTLDAYEQYF.

For the CDR3, the DNA is TGTGCCAGTAGTATAGATCTAGCGGGAGTTTCATACGAGCAGTACTTC. This sequence encodes CASSIDLAGVSYEQYF. The rearrangement joins TRBV19 to TRBJ2-7; TRBD2 matches at 10 bases. V lost 0 bases to trimming and J lost 4 bases; unmatched junction nucleotides: 6. Germline V gives CDR1 LNHDA, CDR2 SQIVND (reference sequence). This CDR3 has 16 amino acids.

There are a few counts of this clonotype. The CDR3 region is CATSGGGPYNEQFF. CDR3 sequence (DNA): TGTGCCACCAGTGGTGGGGGGCCTTACAATGAGCAGTTCTTC. V and J are TRBV24-1 and TRBJ2-1; TRBD1 or TRBD2 may be the D gene (6 bases each). V dropped 5 bases and J dropped 4 bases, with 11 bases sitting between them. Per germline, CDR1 KGHDR and CDR2 SFDVKD. The CDR3 contains 14 residues.

This clonotype has more than one count but fewer than ten. The CDR3 nucleotides read TGTGCCAGCAGCTTCGCGTGGGTAGCGTCTAGCACAGATACGCAGTATTTT. It specifies CASSFAWVASSTDTQYF. This rearrangement joins TRBV7-2 to TRBJ2-3, with D perhaps matching TRBD2 (5 bases). The CDR3 extends over 17 amino acids. The germline gives CDR1 SGHTA, CDR2 FQGNSA. Trimming shortened V by 3 bases and J by 0 bases, and 16 bases separated the two germline ends.

This clonotype was seen only a few times. This sequence joins TRBV20-1 and TRBJ2-7; 11 bases are a match to TRBD2. CDR3 length equals 16 residues. CDR1 DFQATT and CDR2 SNEGSKA come from the germline V gene (reference sequence). With 3 bases clipped from V and 0 bases from J, the junction kept 7 bases outside the gene matches. The CDR3 spells CSASYLAGGPSYEQYF. CDR3 nucleotide sequence: TGCAGTGCTAGTTACCTAGCGGGGGGCCCCTCCTACGAGCAGTACTTC.

This clonotype was recorded at least ten times. The chain carries TRBV11-2 and TRBJ2-5; D gene unclear. CDR1 and CDR2 (germline): SGHAT, FQNNGV. V lost 5 bases and J lost 5, with 12 bases in between. The CDR3 spans 13 residues. CDR3 in DNA: TGTGCCAGCAGCCGTGGGGTACAGGAGACCCAGTACTTC. Protein sequence: CASSRGVQETQYF.

Notes on this clonotype: The junction does not match germline at one end; this may be a read error. V usage is TRBV5-1 and J usage is TRBJ2-1, with D possibly TRBD1 on 5 matching bases. This CDR3 is built from 13 residues. The germline V gene encodes CDR1 SGHRS and CDR2 YFSETQ. The CDR3 DNA sequence: TGCGCCGGCAGCTTGGCAGGGTACAATGAGCAGTTCTTC. It yields the protein CAGSLAGYNEQFF.

To note about this clonotype: A much bigger clone sits one base away, suggesting this may be a read error. This CDR3 is CASSFGEFERYF. CDR3 coding DNA: TGTGCCAGCAGCTTCGGGGAATTCGAGCGGTACTTC. This sequence joins TRBV7-9 and TRBJ2-7; the D gene is possibly TRBD2 (5 bases). This CDR3 has 12 amino acids. Germline CDR1 is SEHNR and CDR2 is FQNEAQ (reference sequence).